These T cell receptor beta chains were read from a single sample in a study of blood T cells in healthy people across ages. Each CDR3 protein is one row after TCRdb ran MiXCR on the 5' RACE reads. Of about 640,000 distinct CDR3 sequences listed, roughly 53% were seen once; the top ten hold 30% to 45%. The sample consisted of blood. Source of these receptors: a man aged 55 to 70 in good health. The CDR3 runs from the conserved cysteine through the conserved F or W. A D gene is named only where the DNA matches it firmly. Size is stated for part of the rows, as once, few or many counts, or as a class when the clone is expanded.

clone size: .; D gene: .; V gene: TRBV20-1; J gene: TRBJ2-3; CDR3 protein: CSARPGGAGDTQYF; CDR3 DNA: TGCAGTGCTAGACCTGGGGGGGCCGGAGATACGCAGTATTTT
clone size: few; D gene: .; V gene: TRBV10-3; J gene: TRBJ1-6; CDR3 protein: CAIKGSYNSPLHF; CDR3 DNA: TGTGCCATCAAGGGCTCCTATAATTCACCCCTCCACTTT
clone size: .; D gene: TRBD1; V gene: TRBV10-3; J gene: TRBJ2-3; CDR3 protein: CAIAKDRAEDTQYF; CDR3 DNA: TGTGCCATCGCTAAAGACAGGGCCGAAGATACGCAGTATTTT
clone size: .; D gene: TRBD2; V gene: TRBV6-6; J gene: TRBJ2-7; CDR3 protein: CASSSGLAGNSYEQYF; CDR3 DNA: TGTGCCAGCAGTTCCGGACTAGCGGGGAACTCCTACGAGCAGTACTTC
clone size: few; D gene: TRBD1; V gene: TRBV6-2/TRBV6-3; J gene: TRBJ1-1; CDR3 protein: CASSYPSTGEDSTEAFF; CDR3 DNA: TGTGCCAGCAGTTACCCGTCGACAGGGGAAGATAGCACTGAAGCTTTCTTT
clone size: .; D gene: TRBD1; V gene: TRBV6-2/TRBV6-3; J gene: TRBJ1-2; CDR3 protein: CASSDPGTGGETYTF; CDR3 DNA: TGTGCCAGCAGTGACCCCGGGACAGGGGGCGAGACGTACACCTTC
clone size: once; D gene: .; V gene: TRBV6-1; J gene: TRBJ2-7; CDR3 protein: CASSGLTGEQYF; CDR3 DNA: TGTGCCAGCAGTGGTTTGACAGGCGAGCAGTACTTC
clone size: .; D gene: .; V gene: TRBV6-5; J gene: TRBJ1-5; CDR3 protein: CASSAGPNQPQHF; CDR3 DNA: TGTGCCAGCAGTGCGGGACCCAATCAGCCCCAGCATTTT
clone size: .; D gene: .; V gene: TRBV27; J gene: TRBJ2-5; CDR3 protein: CASSPRGTEIGETQYF; CDR3 DNA: TGTGCCAGCAGTCCAAGGGGTACGGAGATAGGCGAGACCCAGTACTTC
clone size: .; D gene: TRBD2; V gene: TRBV6-2/TRBV6-3; J gene: TRBJ2-7; CDR3 protein: CASSGGPSGYEQYF; CDR3 DNA: TGTGCCAGCAGTGGAGGCCCTAGCGGGTACGAGCAGTACTTC
clone size: .; D gene: TRBD2; V gene: TRBV4-1; J gene: TRBJ2-5; CDR3 protein: CASSQDQRGRRETQYF; CDR3 DNA: TGCGCCAGCAGCCAAGATCAGCGGGGGCGTAGAGAGACCCAGTACTTC
clone size: .; D gene: TRBD1; V gene: TRBV27; J gene: TRBJ2-6; CDR3 protein: CASSPGQGDSGANVLTF; CDR3 DNA: TGTGCCAGCAGCCCGGGACAGGGGGACTCTGGGGCCAACGTCCTGACTTTC
clone size: .; D gene: TRBD2; V gene: TRBV12-3/TRBV12-4; J gene: TRBJ2-3; CDR3 protein: CASSSGLAGSEDTQYF; CDR3 DNA: TGTGCCAGCAGTTCGGGACTAGCGGGGTCCGAAGATACGCAGTATTTT
clone size: few; D gene: .; V gene: TRBV10-3; J gene: TRBJ1-1; CDR3 protein: CAISESGTGNTEAFF; CDR3 DNA: TGTGCCATCAGTGAGTCGGGGACGGGGAACACTGAAGCTTTCTTT
clone size: few; D gene: .; V gene: TRBV7-8; J gene: TRBJ2-5; CDR3 protein: CASSELAPETQYF; CDR3 DNA: TGTGCCAGCAGCGAACTAGCTCCAGAGACCCAGTACTTC
clone size: .; D gene: TRBD1; V gene: TRBV20-1; J gene: TRBJ2-1; CDR3 protein: CSARRGQNEQFF; CDR3 DNA: TGCAGTGCTCGCAGGGGGCAGAATGAGCAGTTCTTC
clone size: many; D gene: .; V gene: TRBV12-3/TRBV12-4; J gene: TRBJ2-4; CDR3 protein: CASRGAGIAKNIQYF; CDR3 DNA: TGTGCCAGCAGGGGGGCCGGGATAGCCAAAAACATTCAGTACTTC
clone size: .; D gene: .; V gene: TRBV4-2; J gene: TRBJ2-5; CDR3 protein: CASSQGDGRVQETQYF; CDR3 DNA: TGTGCCAGCAGCCAAGGGGACGGGAGAGTCCAAGAGACCCAGTACTTC
clone size: .; D gene: .; V gene: TRBV25-1; J gene: TRBJ2-1; CDR3 protein: CASRPKGNEQFF; CDR3 DNA: TGTGCCAGCAGGCCGAAGGGTAACGAGCAGTTCTTC
clone size: .; D gene: .; V gene: TRBV13; J gene: TRBJ1-1; CDR3 protein: CASRSPYNTEAFF; CDR3 DNA: TGTGCCAGCAGATCCCCTTACAACACTGAAGCTTTCTTT
clone size: .; D gene: .; V gene: TRBV18; J gene: TRBJ2-7; CDR3 protein: CASSSRGIGPLPYEQYF; CDR3 DNA: TGTGCCAGCTCATCCCGAGGCATCGGGCCCCTTCCCTACGAGCAGTACTTC
clone size: .; D gene: TRBD2; V gene: TRBV7-2; J gene: TRBJ2-5; CDR3 protein: CASSLGGGFTVETQYF; CDR3 DNA: TGTGCCAGCAGCTTAGGGGGGGGTTTTACTGTGGAGACCCAGTACTTC